The 8 T cell receptor beta chains below all came from one sample that was sequenced in a study of T cell responses to AZD1222 COVID-19 vaccine. Measured with immunoSEQ multiplex PCR; TCRdb has only the in-frame clones, and not every one. Of about 140,000 clones in the sample, roughly 89% were seen once. This specimen consisted of peripheral blood, obtained on day 0 of AZD1222 vaccination. These receptors originate from an adult in good health.

V is TRBV14 and J is TRBJ2-5, with unresolved D. V dropped 4 bases and J dropped 5 bases, with 8 bases sitting between them. In germline, CDR1 is SGHDN, CDR2 FVKESK. The CDR3 extends over 12 amino acids. As DNA, the CDR3 is TGTGCCAGCAGCCCCCATAGCGAGACCCAGTACTTC. Translating gives CASSPHSETQYF. The variable domain in full, completed from reference TRBV14 and TRBJ2-5, reads EAGVTQFPSHSVIEKGQTVTLRCDPISGHDNLYWYRRVMGKEIKFLLHFVKESKQDESGMPNNRFLAERTGGTYSTLKVQPAELEDSGVYFCASSPHSETQYFGPGTRLLVL.

V and J are TRBV6-5 and TRBJ1-5; D gene unclear. Germline V lookup: CDR1 MNHEY, CDR2 SVGAGI. The CDR3 loop spans 15 amino acids. Trimming left V 7 bases short and J 6 bases short, with 19 bases between. In DNA form, the CDR3 reads TGTGCCAGCATCCTGGACGGTGCCCACAGTCAGCCCCAGCATTTT. It encodes CASILDGAHSQPQHF.

V usage is TRBV5-5 and J usage is TRBJ2-5, with 7 positions matching TRBD2. The CDR3 sequence is 14 residues long. CDR1 is SGHKS and CDR2 is YYEKEE in the germline V gene (reference sequence). The V segment lost 2 bases and the J segment 2 bases; nucleotides outside the gene matches: 3. The CDR3 DNA reads TGTGCCAGCAGCTTTTGGGGGGGGCAAGAGACCCAGTACTTC. It yields the protein CASSFWGGQETQYF.

This clone was observed once. This sequence joins TRBV5-4 and TRBJ1-6; D is uncertain. The V gene lost 0 bases and the J gene lost 0 bases, with 10 bases spanning the gap. From germline, CDR1 is SGHNT and CDR2 YYREEE (reference sequence). This CDR3 is 17 amino acids long. This CDR3 reads CASSLAQERSYNSPLHF. CDR3 DNA: TGTGCCAGCAGCTTGGCGCAGGAACGCTCCTATAATTCACCCCTCCACTTT.

The chain employs TRBV18 and TRBJ1-1, with 8 bases aligning to TRBD1. Trimming took 1 base from V and 0 from J; bases not matched to a gene: 1. The germline V gene encodes CDR1 KGHSH and CDR2 LQKENI. This CDR3 spans 15 amino acids. Here the CDR3 reads CASSPLQGVNTEAFF. CDR3 sequence (DNA): TGTGCCAGCTCACCACTACAGGGGGTGAACACTGAAGCTTTCTTT.

This sequence joins TRBV7-9 and TRBJ1-4; perhaps TRBD1 as D (6 bases). The CDR3 extends over 14 amino acids. Germline CDR1 reads SEHNR; CDR2 reads FQNEAQ (reference sequence). Trimming took 5 bases from V and 2 from J, leaving 9 bases between them. CDR3 in DNA: TGTGCCAGCAGCCAACAGGGCACTAATGAAAAACTGTTTTTT. This translates into CASSQQGTNEKLFF.

V and J are TRBV19 and TRBJ1-5, with D possibly being TRBD1 (5 bases). CDR1 and CDR2 from the germline V gene are LNHDA and SQIVND (reference sequence). V lost 6 bases, J lost 7 bases, and 22 bases lay in between. This CDR3 has 16 amino acids. CDR3 in DNA: TGTGCCAGTAGGATCGAGTACGGGAGGGGAGGACAGCCCCAGCATTTT. Translated, it gives CASRIEYGRGGQPQHF.

This clone has just one count. The rearrangement joins TRBV28 to TRBJ2-7, with TRBD2 matching 8 bases. The CDR3 sequence is 16 residues long. Germline lookup yields CDR1 MDHEN and CDR2 SYDVKM. Trimming took 5 bases from V and 4 from J; bases not matched to a gene: 13. The CDR3 protein is CASSGPRSGSRYEQYF. The CDR3 nucleotides read TGTGCCAGCAGTGGCCCGAGGAGCGGGAGTAGGTACGAGCAGTACTTC.